The 22 T cell receptor beta chains presented below share a single source sample, sequenced in a study of T-cell reconstitution after alpha-beta-depleted transplantation in children (dated by TCRdb to about 2016). What the authors observed across the whole study: The apparently early recovery of alphabetaT-cell counts about two months after transplant reportedly depended on only several hundred rapidly expanded clones that came from non-depleted graft cells.

The library was prepared using PCR. The instrument was an Illumina HiSeq 2500. TCR library preparation used molecular barcoding, with unique molecular identifiers applied to normalize quantification of the TCRbeta repertoire. The public sequencing data were trimmed at Q25 with fastp and processed into clonotypes with MiXCR by TCRdb, which kept only in-frame beta chains. Rows merge per CDR3 protein into single entries with the most common DNA and genes. The sample table records tens of thousands of distinct CDR3 sequences; around 6.6% of these occur just once. The ten largest clones add up to approximately 30% of the sample. No antigens are known for them. This sample's time point label indicates: day 60 (about 2 months) after transplantation. What this sample's treatment or condition label stands for: allogeneic hematopoietic cell transplantation with graft depleted of TCRalphabeta T cells and CD19 B cells.

The sequences come from peripheral blood, collected 60 days after TCRalphabeta/CD19-depleted stem cell transplant. Receptors originate from a child younger than two who had a stem cell transplant for acute myeloid leukemia, so the T cells may come from the graft donor.

This clonotype was observed at least ten times. The chain employs TRBV9 and TRBJ2-3; D gene unclear. The CDR3 is 14 amino acids. Germline V gene sequence: CDR1 SGDLS, CDR2 YYNGEE. The V and J ends lost 0 bases and 2 bases respectively, with 7 bases between them. CDR3 coding DNA: TGTGCCAGCAGCGTAGAGGACCCCACAGATACGCAGTATTTT. Residues: CASSVEDPTDTQYF. The full variable domain, rest sourced from reference TRBV9 and TRBJ2-3, is DSGVTQTPKHLITATGQRVTLRCSPRSGDLSVYWYQQSLDQGLQFLIQYYNGEERAKGNILERFSAQQFPDLHSELNLSSLELGDSALYFCASSVEDPTDTQYFGPGTRLTVL.

This clonotype was picked up many times. The chain joins TRBV9 to TRBJ2-1, with 10 bases that match TRBD2. This CDR3 has 14 amino acids. V shed 2 bases and J 7 bases; nucleotides not matched to a gene: 3. CDR1 is SGDLS and CDR2 is YYNGEE in the germline V gene. Here the CDR3 reads CASSVPGLANEQFF. The CDR3 coding sequence is TGTGCCAGCAGCGTCCCGGGACTAGCGAATGAGCAGTTCTTC.

This clonotype was detected many times. This rearrangement joins TRBV20-1 to TRBJ1-6, with D possibly being TRBD1 (5 bases). Trimming took off 4 bases at V and 9 bases at J, with 22 bases between the two ends. In germline, CDR1 is DFQATT, CDR2 SNEGSKA (reference sequence). The CDR3 sequence is 16 residues long. DNA for the CDR3: TGCAGTGCTATTGGGGATGGAGCGGGGCGCGGTTCACCCCTCCACTTT. Amino acids: CSAIGDGAGRGSPLHF.

Ten or more counts support this clonotype. The chain recombines TRBV10-1 with TRBJ2-3; no firm D call. The V end lost 0 bases, the J end lost 2 bases, and 12 bases lay between the germline ends. CDR3 length: 16 amino acids. The germline gives CDR1 WNHNN, CDR2 SYGVQD (reference sequence). Written as DNA, the CDR3 is TGCGCCAGCAGTGAGTCGAGCGAGCCAGTCACAGATACGCAGTATTTT. Its translation: CASSESSEPVTDTQYF.

Ten or more counts support this clonotype. J is TRBJ2-1 and V is TRBV28; 14 bases match TRBD2. Trimming took 6 bases from V and 3 from J; bases not matched to a gene: 4. The CDR3 loop spans 16 amino acids. CDR1 MDHEN and CDR2 SYDVKM come from the germline V gene. The CDR3 sequence: CASRMGLAGVYNEQFF. The CDR3 DNA sequence: TGTGCCAGCAGGATGGGACTAGCGGGGGTCTACAATGAGCAGTTCTTC.

This clonotype was recorded at least ten times. This chain connects TRBV10-3 to TRBJ2-1; the match to TRBD2 covers 12 bases. Germline trimming cut 7 bases from V and 8 bases from J; bases unmatched to any gene: 21. Germline V gene data show CDR1 as ENHRY and CDR2 as SYGVKD. The CDR3 totals 19 residues. The CDR3: CAIILLLAGGFQLGDEQFF. CDR3 nucleotides: TGTGCCATCATACTCTTACTAGCGGGGGGATTCCAATTGGGCGATGAGCAGTTCTTC.

This clonotype was recorded at least ten times. V and J are TRBV20-1 and TRBJ2-1; possible D gene TRBD2, 5 bases. CDR3 length: 13 amino acids. V was shortened by 6 bases and J by 0 bases, with 9 bases between the two germline ends. Germline V gene data show CDR1 as DFQATT and CDR2 as SNEGSKA (reference sequence). CDR3: CSAPDYSYNEQFF. The CDR3 region has the DNA TGCAGTGCGCCTGACTACTCCTACAATGAGCAGTTCTTC.

This clonotype was seen ten or more times. This sequence joins TRBV29-1 and TRBJ1-2, with 10 nucleotides matching TRBD1. The CDR3 loop spans 14 amino acids. The V gene's germline CDR1 is SQVTM and CDR2 ANQGSEA. J lost 4 bases, V lost 1 base, and 3 bases had no gene match. The CDR3 coding sequence is TGCAGCGTTGAAGGCCGGGACAGGGGCTATGGCTACACCTTC. As protein: CSVEGRDRGYGYTF.

This clonotype was counted many times. This chain uses TRBV4-3 with TRBJ2-1; D unresolved. The CDR3 is 15 residues long. V gave up 0 bases and J gave up 4 bases, with 10 bases separating them. Looked up from germline, CDR1 is LGHNA and CDR2 is YSLEER. DNA of the CDR3: TGCGCCAGCAGCCAAGATAGCTGGGGTTACAATGAGCAGTTCTTC. Residues: CASSQDSWGYNEQFF.

This clonotype was recorded many times. V and J are TRBV12-3 or TRBV12-4 and TRBJ2-1, with 7 bases identical to TRBD2. This CDR3 contains 15 residues. With 6 bases clipped from V and 5 bases from J, the junction kept 10 bases outside the gene matches. The CDR3 here is CASSLETSANNEQFF. CDR3 coding DNA: TGTGCCAGCAGCCTGGAAACTAGCGCAAACAATGAGCAGTTCTTC.

This clonotype has ten or more counts. The chain carries TRBV7-2 and TRBJ2-7, with D perhaps TRBD2 (5 bases). V lost 5 bases and J 4 bases, leaving 6 bases between the germline ends. Per germline, CDR1 SGHTA and CDR2 FQGNSA. The CDR3 is 11 residues long. As DNA, the CDR3 is TGTGCCAGCAGCCGACTATACGAGCAGTACTTC. This codes for CASSRLYEQYF.

In this sample, this clonotype turned up a few times. The gene calls are TRBV5-1 and TRBJ2-7; TRBD1 is a possible D gene (6 bases). CDR1 SGHRS and CDR2 YFSETQ come from the germline V gene. Deletions cut 3 bases from V and 2 bases from J, with 15 bases between. This CDR3 spans 15 amino acids. CDR3: CASSSYPGTTYEQYF. The CDR3 nucleotides are TGCGCCAGCAGCTCCTATCCCGGGACAACCTACGAGCAGTACTTC.

This clonotype was counted many times. This chain joins TRBV19 and TRBJ2-7; 8 bases map to TRBD2. Germline loops: CDR1 LNHDA, CDR2 SQIVND (reference sequence). This CDR3 region has 16 residues. The trim removed 4 bases at V and 2 bases at J, leaving 10 bases unmatched. CDR3 in amino acids: CASSKFGGAHPYEQYF. The CDR3 DNA is TGTGCCAGTAGTAAGTTCGGGGGGGCGCATCCCTACGAGCAGTACTTC.

This clonotype appeared many times. V gene TRBV10-3 combines with J gene TRBJ2-7; D is ambiguous. Germline CDR1 reads ENHRY; CDR2 reads SYGVKD. Trimming took 3 bases from V and 6 from J, leaving 6 bases between them. The CDR3 is 11 amino acids. Here the CDR3 reads CAISDIGEQYF. The CDR3 DNA reads TGTGCCATCAGTGATATCGGCGAGCAGTACTTC.

This clonotype was detected ten times or more. The chain uses TRBV12-3 or TRBV12-4 and TRBJ1-6; weak D call: TRBD1 (5 bases). The V gene lost 5 bases and the J gene lost 7 bases, with 15 bases spanning the gap. CDR3 length equals 15 residues. The CDR3 loop reads CASSQGTALNSPLHF. Written as DNA, the CDR3 is TGTGCCAGCAGTCAAGGGACCGCATTAAATTCACCCCTCCACTTT.

In this sample, this clonotype turned up many times. This chain joins TRBV7-3 and TRBJ1-1; 8 bases line up with TRBD1. This CDR3 region has 15 residues. V lost 2 bases and J lost 0; bases outside the gene matches: 2. CDR1 and CDR2 (germline): SGHTA, FQGTGA. The CDR3 here is CASSLGDRLNTEAFF. The DNA of the CDR3 is TGTGCCAGCAGCTTAGGGGACAGGTTGAACACTGAAGCTTTCTTT.

This clonotype occurred many times. The chain recombines TRBV7-2 with TRBJ1-5; 7 bases line up with TRBD1. The CDR3 has 15 amino acids. With 1 base clipped from V and 5 bases from J, the junction kept 5 bases outside the gene matches. From germline, CDR1 is SGHTA and CDR2 FQGNSA. The DNA of the CDR3 is TGTGCCAGCAGCTTAGTGACAGGGAATTATCAGCCCCAGCATTTT. Its translation is CASSLVTGNYQPQHF.

This clonotype was recorded many times. V usage is TRBV2 and J usage is TRBJ2-5; D is perhaps TRBD2 (6 bases). The CDR3 has 14 amino acids. Trimming removed 1 base from V and 5 bases from J, with 11 bases in between. Germline CDR1 reads SNHLY; CDR2 reads FYNNEI. The CDR3 is CASSEERVGETQYF. The CDR3 region has the DNA TGTGCCAGCAGTGAAGAGCGGGTGGGGGAGACCCAGTACTTC.

This clonotype was recorded at least ten times. The rearrangement uses TRBV5-1 and TRBJ1-1; D possibly corresponds to TRBD1 (6 bases). The CDR3 covers 13 residues. The germline CDR1 and CDR2 sequences are SGHRS and YFSETQ. The V end was cut by 2 bases, the J end by 8 bases, with 13 bases between. CDR3 sequence: CASSFNTGPEAFF. DNA of the CDR3: TGCGCCAGCAGCTTTAATACAGGGCCCGAAGCTTTCTTT.

This clonotype was detected many times. CDR3 in amino acids: CASSPHSSGRSDTGELFF. The DNA for the CDR3 is TGTGCCAGCAGCCCGCACTCCTCGGGGCGGTCCGACACCGGGGAGCTGTTTTTT. This chain uses TRBV9 with TRBJ2-2, with D possibly called TRBD1 or TRBD2 (5 bases each). CDR3 length: 18 residues. V was cut by 4 bases and J by 3 bases, with 22 bases left in between. The germline V gene has CDR1 SGDLS and CDR2 YYNGEE.

This clonotype has ten or more counts. Here the CDR3 DNA reads TGTGCCACCAGCAGAGAGGGTTACGAGCAGTACTTC. It is translated as CATSREGYEQYF. The chain joins TRBV15 to TRBJ2-7; D is unresolved. This CDR3 comprises 12 residues. V was trimmed by 0 bases and J by 4 bases, leaving 4 bases between them. Looked up from germline, CDR1 is LNHNV and CDR2 is YYDKDF (reference sequence).

This clonotype was detected ten times or more. The rearrangement links TRBV7-9 to TRBJ1-1; D is perhaps TRBD1 (5 bases). Trimming pared 8 bases from V and 3 bases from J, leaving 10 bases between. Germline loops: CDR1 SEHNR, CDR2 FQNEAQ (reference sequence). The CDR3 length is 12 residues. As DNA, the CDR3 is TGTGCCAGCCGCAGGGCTTACACTGAAGCTTTCTTT. It translates to CASRRAYTEAFF.